This T cell receptor (beta chain) was recorded in a study of blood T cells in healthy people across ages. Study-wide points: Diversity estimates from one million T cells were considered underestimates.

With a J-beta primer mix and a sample-barcoded 5' primer, a second PCR ran about 6 to 11 cycles. No fewer than 3 million CDR3-containing paired-end reads came from each sample. TCRdb re-analysed the 5' RACE reads in MiXCR, keeping a single row per CDR3 protein. In the table there are approximately 800,000 distinct CDR3 sequences, about three fifths of which are singletons. Each sample yielded at least 7 million isolated PBMCs. Total RNA amounts of at least 6 micrograms were extracted per sample. The V end was cut by 3 bases, the J end by 5 bases, with 10 bases between. CDR3 length: 12 residues. Germline V gene data show CDR1 as DFQATT and CDR2 as SNEGSKA (reference sequence). Only a few counts were recorded for this clonotype. The antigen remains undetermined.

Source material: blood. The sequence was obtained from a man aged 25 to 40 in good health. V and J are TRBV20-1 and TRBJ2-5; D tentatively fits TRBD1 or TRBD2 (5 bases each). This chain's CDR3 is CSARGVTETQYF. CDR3 bases: TGCAGTGCTAGGGGGGTAACGGAGACCCAGTACTTC.